This is a list of T cell receptor beta chains from one sample in a study of T cell responses to AZD1222 COVID-19 vaccine. Repertoires were generated with immunoSEQ multiplex PCR, while TCRdb's copy carries only in-frame clones and drops some. Here the sample spans 92,000 or so clones, almost 90% being singletons. The sample in question was peripheral blood, obtained on day 0 of AZD1222 vaccination. The origin of the receptors is an adult in good health. CDR3s include the opening cysteine and the closing phenylalanine or tryptophan. D genes are given only for firm matches. Size is omitted from some rows. Given values are once, few, many or a class for expanded clones.

V gene,J gene,clone size,D gene,CDR3 DNA,CDR3 protein
TRBV6-5,TRBJ2-7,once,TRBD2,TGTGCCAGCAGGCCACTGCGGGGGAAGCAGTACTTC,CASRPLRGKQYF
TRBV27,TRBJ1-2,-,-,TGTGCCAGCAGTTTAACGGGGGGCTCTACCCTAGGGGGCTACACCTTC,CASSLTGGSTLGGYTF
TRBV7-6,TRBJ1-4,-,-,TGTGCCAGCAGCTTATCAGCCGGGCAGGAAGAAAAACTGTTTTTT,CASSLSAGQEEKLFF
TRBV19,TRBJ2-5,-,-,TGTGCCAGCGGTGGGGGGGGGCGTCGAGAGACCCAGTACTTC,CASGGGGRRETQYF
TRBV4-3,TRBJ2-7,-,TRBD1,TGCGCCAGCAGCCCTAGGACAGGGAGAGAGCAGTACTTC,CASSPRTGREQYF
TRBV4-1,TRBJ1-3,once,-,TGCGCCAGCAGCCAAATGTCTGGAAACACCATATATTTT,CASSQMSGNTIYF
TRBV5-1,TRBJ1-4,-,TRBD1,TGCGCCAGCAGCTACAGGGGATCTAATGAAAAACTGTTTTTT,CASSYRGSNEKLFF
TRBV9,TRBJ1-3,-,TRBD1,TGTGCCAGCACCGATGCGAGGGGGCTTGGAAACACCATATATTTT,CASTDARGLGNTIYF
TRBV6-1,TRBJ2-2,-,-,TGTGCCAGCAGTGAACTCTCGGGAGTCAGTCCCGGGGAGCTGTTTTTT,CASSELSGVSPGELFF
TRBV7-6,TRBJ2-1,-,TRBD2,TGTGCCAGCAGCACCCACCCAAGGAGCGGGAGGATCGGTGAGCAGTTCTTC,CASSTHPRSGRIGEQFF
TRBV6-2/TRBV6-3,TRBJ2-5,-,TRBD2,TGTGCCAGCAGTTACATGGCGGGAGTGGGAGAGACCCAGTACTTC,CASSYMAGVGETQYF
TRBV15,TRBJ2-1,-,-,TGTGCCACCAGCAGTTGGGGGGGGCCCCTCAATGAGCAGTTCTTC,CATSSWGGPLNEQFF
TRBV28,TRBJ1-5,-,-,TGTGCCAGCAGTTTACTGGCCAGAAGCAATCAGCCCCAGCATTTT,CASSLLARSNQPQHF
TRBV5-1,TRBJ2-2,-,TRBD2,TGCGCCAGCAGCTCCCGACTAGCGGGAGTGGAAACCGGGGAGCTGTTTTTT,CASSSRLAGVETGELFF
TRBV10-3,TRBJ1-4,-,TRBD1,TGTGCCATCAAGGGACAGGGCCCAAATGAAAAACTGTTTTTT,CAIKGQGPNEKLFF
TRBV6-5,TRBJ2-2,-,TRBD2,TGTGCCAGCAGTTACGGGGGGGGCACCGGGGAGCTGTTTTTT,CASSYGGGTGELFF
TRBV7-9,TRBJ2-7,-,-,TGTGCCAGCAGCACCGCCGGGACATCGACCTACGAGCAGTACTTC,CASSTAGTSTYEQYF
TRBV7-2,TRBJ2-7,-,-,TGTGCCAGCAGTGGGGGAAGACTGATAGGGCAGTACTTC,CASSGGRLIGQYF
TRBV28,TRBJ2-7,-,TRBD1,TGTGCCAGCAGTTTAGGACAGGGTACCTACGAGCAGTACTTC,CASSLGQGTYEQYF
TRBV7-3,TRBJ2-7,-,TRBD1,TGTGCCAGCAGCCGGGACAGGGGGGACGAGCAGTACTTC,CASSRDRGDEQYF
TRBV19,TRBJ1-1,-,TRBD1,TGTGCCAGTACAGGGGACAGGGTTAGGGCCACTGAAGCTTTCTTT,CASTGDRVRATEAFF
TRBV7-6,TRBJ2-1,-,-,TGTGCCAGCAGCTCGATTATCGGCACCTACAATGAGCAGTTCTTC,CASSSIIGTYNEQFF
TRBV6-2/TRBV6-3,TRBJ2-3,once,-,TGTGCCAGCAGTTACAGTCTAAACACAGATACGCAGTATTTT,CASSYSLNTDTQYF
TRBV14,TRBJ1-5,-,TRBD1,TGTGCCATCACAGGGGGCCATCAGCCCCAGCATTTT,CAITGGHQPQHF
TRBV5-1,TRBJ1-1,-,-,TGCGCCAGCAGTTATCTTACAGGAATGAACACTGAAGCTTTCTTT,CASSYLTGMNTEAFF
TRBV13,TRBJ2-1,-,TRBD2,TGTGCCAGCAGCTCCCGGGAGGGGGCGGGAGGGCCACGAGAGCAGTTCTTC,CASSSREGAGGPREQFF
TRBV10-3,TRBJ2-2,-,-,TGTGCCATAACGGGGCAGGGATACACCGGGGAGCTGTTTTTT,CAITGQGYTGELFF
TRBV3-1/TRBV3-2,TRBJ2-3,-,-,TGTGCCAGCAGCACGCGCGCAGGGAACATCGGGGCAGATACGCAGTATTTT,CASSTRAGNIGADTQYF
TRBV5-1,TRBJ2-5,-,-,TGCGCCAGCAGCTTGCTTTACCAAGAGACCCAGTACTTC,CASSLLYQETQYF
TRBV9,TRBJ2-7,-,-,TGTGCCAGCAGCGGGCGGGGCGAGCAGTACTTC,CASSGRGEQYF
TRBV18,TRBJ1-1,once,TRBD1,TGTGCCAGCTCACCACGGACAGGGGGAGGCACTGAAGCTTTCTTT,CASSPRTGGGTEAFF
TRBV11-1,TRBJ1-4,-,-,TGTGCCAGCAGCTTAGCTACCGGGGGTGAAAAACTGTTTTTT,CASSLATGGEKLFF
TRBV28,TRBJ1-2,-,TRBD1,TGTGCCAGCAGTTTCGCGGGACAGAGTTATGGCTACACCTTC,CASSFAGQSYGYTF
TRBV7-2,TRBJ2-7,-,-,TGTGCCAGCAGCTTAGTATCCTCGGCAGACTACGAGCAGTACTTC,CASSLVSSADYEQYF
TRBV23-1,TRBJ2-7,-,TRBD2,TGCGCCAGCAGTCCGGGACTAGCGGGGGCCTACGAGCAGTACTTC,CASSPGLAGAYEQYF
TRBV7-2,TRBJ2-4,-,-,TGTGCCAGCAGCCTCCAACAGGGTGTCAAAAACATTCAGTACTTC,CASSLQQGVKNIQYF
TRBV9,TRBJ2-5,-,-,TGTGCCAGCAGCCCTCGGTGGGGAGAGACCCAGTACTTC,CASSPRWGETQYF
TRBV19,TRBJ2-7,few,TRBD2,TGTGCCAGTAGTATCCTAGCGGGAAACGAGCAGTACTTC,CASSILAGNEQYF
TRBV24-1,TRBJ1-1,-,-,TGTGCCACCTCCGGCGGCAGGGAAGCTTTCTTT,CATSGGREAFF
TRBV28,TRBJ1-4,-,-,TGTGCCAGCAGTTCCCTTGGATCATATAATGAAAAACTGTTTTTT,CASSSLGSYNEKLFF
TRBV7-2,TRBJ2-7,once,-,TGTGCCAGCAGCTTGGTCGGACCCTACGAGCAGTACTTC,CASSLVGPYEQYF
TRBV7-3,TRBJ1-1,-,TRBD1,TGTGCCAGCAGCGGGACAGCCGTGAACCGGAACACTGAAGCTTTCTTT,CASSGTAVNRNTEAFF
TRBV5-1,TRBJ1-2,-,-,TGCGCCAGCAGCTTGGAGACTAACTATGGCTACACCTTC,CASSLETNYGYTF
TRBV12-3/TRBV12-4,TRBJ2-1,-,TRBD1,TGTGCCAGCAGTTTCGGGACAGGGGATGAGCAGTTCTTC,CASSFGTGDEQFF
TRBV4-1,TRBJ1-5,-,-,TGCGCCAGCAGCCCCCTAGGGATGTTCAATCAGCCCCAGCATTTT,CASSPLGMFNQPQHF
TRBV19,TRBJ2-5,-,-,TGTGCCAGTAGTCGGGGGGCCCCGGGGCAAGAGACCCAGTACTTC,CASSRGAPGQETQYF
TRBV5-1,TRBJ1-3,-,-,TGCGCCAGCAGCTTGGGAGGGGCTGGAAACACCATATATTTT,CASSLGGAGNTIYF
TRBV24-1,TRBJ1-5,-,TRBD1,TGTGCCACCAGTGAAAGACAGGGCACCCACAATCAGCCCCAGCATTTT,CATSERQGTHNQPQHF
TRBV3-1/TRBV3-2,TRBJ2-7,-,-,TGTGCCAGCAGCCAAGGGGGACTTTCCAACGAGCAGTACTTC,CASSQGGLSNEQYF
TRBV28,TRBJ2-2,-,-,TGTGCCAGCAGTCTTGGACTTAACACCGGGGAGCTGTTTTTT,CASSLGLNTGELFF